This T cell receptor (beta chain) was sequenced for a study of blood T cell repertoires in COVID-19. The overall study: Samples taken during acute and convalescent COVID-19 were collected in the United States, Italy and Spain.

Germline loops: CDR1 ENHRY, CDR2 SYGVKD. The CDR3 consists of 14 residues. Trimming pared 8 bases from V and 5 bases from J, leaving 13 bases between. Using immunoSEQ multiplex PCR, the repertoire was profiled, and TCRdb retains in-frame clones only, with some absent. Of approximately 250,000 clones listed, 84% were seen once; the top ten hold under 4.5%. Sequencing used peripheral blood. The genes are TRBV10-3 and TRBJ1-6; D ambiguous. The sequence came from a man aged 50-60 years with acute or convalescent COVID-19. The CDR3 sequence is CAIAAGLNNSPLHF. As DNA, the CDR3 is TGTGCCATCGCGGCCGGACTGAATAATTCACCCCTCCACTTT.